This T cell receptor (beta chain) is from a study of technical replicates of blood from several donors. Produced via immunoSEQ multiplex PCR; TCRdb's table is partial and in-frame only. The sample gives around 54,000 clones, around 96% of which show up once; approximately 0.4% is in the top ten. The TCR comes from a human donor in good health. The sample was T cells isolated from PBMCs.

CDR3 sequence reads: CASSLESLHSSYEQYF. The CDR3 DNA sequence: TGTGCCAGCAGCCTCGAGTCCCTACACAGCTCCTACGAGCAGTACTTC. This chain joins TRBV27 and TRBJ2-7; D gene uncertain. Per germline, CDR1 MNHEY and CDR2 SMNVEV (reference sequence). The CDR3 has 16 residues. The ends were cut back, 6 bases at V and 0 bases at J, with 18 bases in the middle.